These T cell receptor beta chains were read from a single sample in a study of T cell responses to AZD1222 COVID-19 vaccine. Data came from immunoSEQ multiplex PCR; TCRdb stores just in-frame clones and leaves some out. In the table there are roughly 150,000 clones, approximately 90% of which are singletons. The sequences come from peripheral blood, collected on day 0 of AZD1222 vaccination. These receptors were taken from an adult in good health. Both conserved end residues are part of each CDR3. The D gene is left open where the match is weak. Clone size is stated in some rows and not others, as once, few, many or a class when expanded.

abundance	d_gene	v_gene	j_gene	CDR3nt	CDR3aa
NA	TRBD2	TRBV5-5	TRBJ2-7	TGTGCCAGCAGCTTGGCCGTGGGAGGGTCTATTTACGAGCAGTACTTC	CASSLAVGGSIYEQYF
NA	TRBD1	TRBV4-1	TRBJ1-5	TGCGCCAGCAGCCCCGGGACAGGGGAAGGCAATCAGCCCCAGCATTTT	CASSPGTGEGNQPQHF
once	TRBD1	TRBV30	TRBJ1-3	TGTGCCTGGCACAGGGGGCGGTCGGGAAACACCATATATTTT	CAWHRGRSGNTIYF
NA	NA	TRBV20-1	TRBJ1-5	TGCAGTGCTAGTGGAGGGCTTGAGCATTTT	CSASGGLEHF
NA	TRBD1	TRBV19	TRBJ2-1	TGTGCCAGTAGTTACGACCGGGACAGGGGAGGGAATGAGCAGTTCTTC	CASSYDRDRGGNEQFF
NA	NA	TRBV28	TRBJ1-1	TGTGCCAGCAGTTTTTTGATTGATCTGAACACTGAAGCTTTCTTT	CASSFLIDLNTEAFF
NA	NA	TRBV28	TRBJ2-5	TGTGCCAGCAGACCCGGACTATCCCAAGAGACCCAGTACTTC	CASRPGLSQETQYF
NA	TRBD2	TRBV6-2/TRBV6-3	TRBJ2-3	TGTGCCAGCAGTTACGGGAGGGCCACAGATACGCAGTATTTT	CASSYGRATDTQYF
NA	TRBD2	TRBV29-1	TRBJ2-5	TGCAGCGCCTCCAGCGGGGAGGAGACCCAGTACTTC	CSASSGEETQYF
NA	NA	TRBV30	TRBJ2-3	TGTGCCTGGAGTTACGGGAGTGTAGATACGCAGTATTTT	CAWSYGSVDTQYF
NA	NA	TRBV28	TRBJ2-7	TGTGCCAGCAGTTTGACGGGGTCCTACGAGCAGTACTTC	CASSLTGSYEQYF
NA	TRBD1	TRBV28	TRBJ2-1	TGTGCCAGCAGTTCCGGACAGGGGGTACAACGTAATGAGCAGTTCTTC	CASSSGQGVQRNEQFF
once	TRBD2	TRBV29-1	TRBJ2-1	TGCAGCGTCTCGGGGCGAACTAGCGGGAGATACAATGAGCAGTTCTTC	CSVSGRTSGRYNEQFF
NA	NA	TRBV30	TRBJ1-1	TGTGCCTGGAGCTTAGTTCGGGTTAGACCCATGAACACTGAAGCTTTCTTT	CAWSLVRVRPMNTEAFF
NA	NA	TRBV11-3	TRBJ2-1	TGTGCCAGCAGCCCCGTAGGGGAAGGAGACAATGAGCAGTTCTTC	CASSPVGEGDNEQFF
NA	NA	TRBV5-1	TRBJ1-1	TGCGCCAGCAGAACCTCGGGACAAGGAGCTGAAGCTTTCTTT	CASRTSGQGAEAFF
NA	NA	TRBV7-9	TRBJ1-6	TGTGCCAGCAGCTTGTCGCAGGGAGGGTTGTATAATTCACCCCTCCACTTT	CASSLSQGGLYNSPLHF
NA	NA	TRBV5-6	TRBJ1-1	TGTGCCAGCAGCTTGGGTCTTGAGCAGAGTGAAGCTTTCTTT	CASSLGLEQSEAFF
NA	NA	TRBV28	TRBJ1-3	TGTGCCAGCAGTTCCCCCCCCGGGGCTGGAAACACCATATATTTT	CASSSPPGAGNTIYF
NA	NA	TRBV5-8	TRBJ1-3	TGTGCCAGCAGCTTGCAGGGGATGACTGGAAACACCATATATTTT	CASSLQGMTGNTIYF
NA	TRBD1	TRBV28	TRBJ1-3	TGTGCCAGCAGTTCTCCAGGGGGCGAAAACACCATATATTTT	CASSSPGGENTIYF
NA	TRBD2	TRBV5-1	TRBJ2-5	TGCGCCAGCAGCTTGAAACTGCAGGGACTAGGGGAGACCCAGTACTTC	CASSLKLQGLGETQYF
NA	TRBD1	TRBV29-1	TRBJ1-2	TGCAGCGTGGGACAGGGTGTGGGCTACACCTTC	CSVGQGVGYTF
NA	TRBD2	TRBV27	TRBJ2-3	TGTGCCAGCAGAAGGACTAGCGGGAGAACAGGGACAGATACGCAGTATTTT	CASRRTSGRTGTDTQYF
NA	TRBD1	TRBV6-6	TRBJ1-2	TGTGCCAGCAGTTACAGACAGGGGCACTATGGCTACACCTTC	CASSYRQGHYGYTF
NA	NA	TRBV7-2	TRBJ2-4	TGTGCCAGCAGTTCACCCCCCTACAGGGATCTAGCCAAAAACATTCAGTACTTC	CASSSPPYRDLAKNIQYF
once	NA	TRBV7-6	TRBJ1-1	TGTGCCAGCAGCCTTGAGTTGGGAGTAAACACTGAAGCTTTCTTT	CASSLELGVNTEAFF
once	NA	TRBV5-4	TRBJ2-1	TGTGCCAGCAGCCCAACCGGGGACTCCTACAATGAGCAGTTCTTC	CASSPTGDSYNEQFF
NA	TRBD2	TRBV11-3	TRBJ2-1	TGTGCCAGCAGCTTAGAGGGACTAGCGGGAGCCGGTAATGAGCAGTTCTTC	CASSLEGLAGAGNEQFF
NA	NA	TRBV5-6	TRBJ1-3	TGTGCCAGCAGCTCAGTTTACAGTCCCGACTCTGGAAACACCATATATTTT	CASSSVYSPDSGNTIYF
NA	NA	TRBV11-2	TRBJ2-7	TGTGCCAGCAGCTTGATCAGACAGGCCTACGAGCAGTACTTC	CASSLIRQAYEQYF